This T cell receptor (beta chain) was profiled in a study of T cell responses to AZD1222 COVID-19 vaccine. The assay was immunoSEQ multiplex PCR, and TCRdb's table has in-frame clones only and misses some. The sample lists 150,000 to 200,000 clones, 85% to 90% seen once, with 1.6% in the top ten. As for this clone: Antigen specificity is unknown.

Whole-study results and caveats: The study found Spike-specific TCR breadth and depth rose after two AZD1222 doses. Clonal diversity was possibly underestimated, and white British individuals and females predominated among donors. Samples come after the peak T cell response, not at day 14. The reported proportion of spike-specific TCRs targeting unmutated variant regions was nearly half.

The germline gives CDR1 LNHNV, CDR2 YYDKDF (reference sequence). The CDR3 has 14 residues. Unmatched junction bases numbered 3, after V lost 5 bases and J lost 2 bases. The sequencing used peripheral blood, collected on day 0 of AZD1222 vaccination. This chain joins TRBV15 and TRBJ2-1; 7 bases line up with TRBD2. This TCR was sampled from an adult in good health. The CDR3 sequence is CATSPGGAYNEQFF. CDR3 coding DNA: TGTGCCACCAGCCCTGGGGGGGCCTACAATGAGCAGTTCTTC.